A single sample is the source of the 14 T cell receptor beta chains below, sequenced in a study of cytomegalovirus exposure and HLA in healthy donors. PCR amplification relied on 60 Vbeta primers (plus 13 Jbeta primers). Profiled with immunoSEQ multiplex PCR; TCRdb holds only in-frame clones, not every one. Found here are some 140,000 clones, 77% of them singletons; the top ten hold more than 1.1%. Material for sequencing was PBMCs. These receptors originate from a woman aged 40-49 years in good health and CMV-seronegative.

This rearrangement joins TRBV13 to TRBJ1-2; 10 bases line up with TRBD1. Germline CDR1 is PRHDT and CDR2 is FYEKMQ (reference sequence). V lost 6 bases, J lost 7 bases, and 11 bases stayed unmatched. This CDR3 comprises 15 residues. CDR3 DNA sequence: TGTGCCAGCAGTCTCAAACCGACAGGGGGCCCTGGCTACACCTTC. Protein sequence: CASSLKPTGGPGYTF.

CDR3 amino acids: CASSYQGAGGYTF. CDR3 nucleotides: TGTGCCAGCAGCTACCAGGGGGCGGGTGGCTACACCTTC. The chain combines TRBV2 with TRBJ1-2; 8 nucleotides agree with TRBD1. Per germline, CDR1 SNHLY and CDR2 FYNNEI. With 6 bases clipped from V and 7 bases from J, the junction kept 7 bases outside the gene matches. The CDR3 sequence is 13 residues long.

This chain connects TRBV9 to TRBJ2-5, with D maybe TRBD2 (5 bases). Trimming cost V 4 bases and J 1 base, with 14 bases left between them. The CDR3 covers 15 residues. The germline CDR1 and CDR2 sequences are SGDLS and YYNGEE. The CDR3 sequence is CASSSYSGVQETQYF. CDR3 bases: TGTGCCAGCAGCTCCTACTCCGGGGTCCAAGAGACCCAGTACTTC.

CDR3 sequence (DNA): TGCAGCGTTGAGGGGGGTAGGGGAGTAGGTGAGCAGTTCTTC. This translates into CSVEGGRGVGEQFF. This rearrangement joins TRBV29-1 to TRBJ2-1; a weak D match, TRBD2 (6 bases). The CDR3 sequence is 14 residues long. Germline values: CDR1 SQVTM, CDR2 ANQGSEA. V dropped 3 bases and J dropped 9 bases, with 18 bases sitting between them.

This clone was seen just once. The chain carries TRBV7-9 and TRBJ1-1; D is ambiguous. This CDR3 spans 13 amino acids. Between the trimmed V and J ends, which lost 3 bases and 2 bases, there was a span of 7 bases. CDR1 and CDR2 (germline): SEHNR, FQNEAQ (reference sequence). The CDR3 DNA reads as TGTGCCAGCAGCTTCAGGCTAAACACTGAAGCTTTCTTT. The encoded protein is CASSFRLNTEAFF.

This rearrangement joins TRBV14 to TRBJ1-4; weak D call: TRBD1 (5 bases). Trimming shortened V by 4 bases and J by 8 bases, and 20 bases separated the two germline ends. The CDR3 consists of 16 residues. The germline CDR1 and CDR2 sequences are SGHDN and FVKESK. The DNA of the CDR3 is TGTGCCAGCAGCCGCGTCCTAGGAGGGGTAAAAGAAAAACTGTTTTTT. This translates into CASSRVLGGVKEKLFF.

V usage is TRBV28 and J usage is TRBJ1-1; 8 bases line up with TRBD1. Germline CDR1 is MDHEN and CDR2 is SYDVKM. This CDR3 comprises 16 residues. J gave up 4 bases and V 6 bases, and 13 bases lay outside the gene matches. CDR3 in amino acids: CASSFTPTGVSTEAFF. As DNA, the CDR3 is TGTGCCAGCAGCTTCACCCCGACAGGGGTTAGCACTGAAGCTTTCTTT. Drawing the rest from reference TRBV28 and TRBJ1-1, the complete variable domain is DVKVTQSSRYLVKRTGEKVFLECVQDMDHENMFWYRQDPGLGLRLIYFSYDVKMKEKGDIPEGYSVSREKKERFSLILESASTNQTSMYLCASSFTPTGVSTEAFFGQGTRLTVV.

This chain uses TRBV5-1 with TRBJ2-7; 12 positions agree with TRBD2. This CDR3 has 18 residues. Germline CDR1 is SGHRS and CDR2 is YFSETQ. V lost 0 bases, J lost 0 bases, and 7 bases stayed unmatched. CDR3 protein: CASSLAPGGLAGSYEQYF. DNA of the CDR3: TGCGCCAGCAGCTTGGCCCCCGGGGGACTAGCGGGCTCCTACGAGCAGTACTTC.

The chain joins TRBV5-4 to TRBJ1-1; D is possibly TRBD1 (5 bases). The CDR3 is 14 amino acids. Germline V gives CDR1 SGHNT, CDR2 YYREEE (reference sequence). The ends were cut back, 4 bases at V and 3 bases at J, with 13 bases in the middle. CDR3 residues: CASSPDSRHTEAFF. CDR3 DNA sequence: TGTGCCAGCAGCCCTGACAGTCGGCACACTGAAGCTTTCTTT.

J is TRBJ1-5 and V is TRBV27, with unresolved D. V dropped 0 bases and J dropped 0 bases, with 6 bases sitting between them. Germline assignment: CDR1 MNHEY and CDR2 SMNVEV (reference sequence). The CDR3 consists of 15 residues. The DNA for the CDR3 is TGTGCCAGCAGTTTATCAGCGGATAGCAATCAGCCCCAGCATTTT. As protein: CASSLSADSNQPQHF.

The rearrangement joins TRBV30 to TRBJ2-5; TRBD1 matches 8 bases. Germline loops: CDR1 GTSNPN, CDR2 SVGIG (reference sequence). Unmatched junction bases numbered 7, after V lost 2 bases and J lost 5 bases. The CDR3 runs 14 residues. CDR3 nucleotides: TGTGCCTGGAGTTATACAGGGGGAGGCGAGACCCAGTACTTC. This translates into CAWSYTGGGETQYF.

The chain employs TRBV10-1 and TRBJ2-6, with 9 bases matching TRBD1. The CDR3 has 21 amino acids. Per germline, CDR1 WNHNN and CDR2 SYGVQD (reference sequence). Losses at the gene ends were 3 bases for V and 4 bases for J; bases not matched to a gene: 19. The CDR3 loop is CASSDGDRVPFPKSGANVLTF. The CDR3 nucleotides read TGCGCCAGCAGTGACGGGGACAGGGTGCCATTTCCAAAGTCAGGGGCCAACGTCCTGACTTTC.

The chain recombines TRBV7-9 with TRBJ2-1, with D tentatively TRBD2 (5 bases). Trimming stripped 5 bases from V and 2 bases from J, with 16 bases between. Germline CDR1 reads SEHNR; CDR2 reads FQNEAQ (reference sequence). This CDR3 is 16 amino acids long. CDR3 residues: CASSHRTAYPYNEQFF. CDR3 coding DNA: TGTGCCAGCAGCCACCGGACTGCCTACCCCTACAATGAGCAGTTCTTC.

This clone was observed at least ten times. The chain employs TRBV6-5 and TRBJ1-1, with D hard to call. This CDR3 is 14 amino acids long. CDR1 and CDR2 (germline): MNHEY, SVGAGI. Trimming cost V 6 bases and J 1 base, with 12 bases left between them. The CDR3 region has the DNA TGTGCCAGCAGAGAGGGCAGAAGGAACACTGAAGCTTTCTTT. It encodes CASREGRRNTEAFF.